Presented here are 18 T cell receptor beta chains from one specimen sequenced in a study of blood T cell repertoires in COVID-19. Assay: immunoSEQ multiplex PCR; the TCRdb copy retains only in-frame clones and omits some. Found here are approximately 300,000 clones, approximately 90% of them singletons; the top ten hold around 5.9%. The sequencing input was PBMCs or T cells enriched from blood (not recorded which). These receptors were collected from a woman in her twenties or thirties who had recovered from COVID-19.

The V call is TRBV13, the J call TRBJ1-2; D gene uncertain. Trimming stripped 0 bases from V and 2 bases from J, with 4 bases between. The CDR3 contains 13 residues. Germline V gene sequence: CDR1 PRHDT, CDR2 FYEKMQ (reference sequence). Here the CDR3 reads CASSLGRNYGYTF. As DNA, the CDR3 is TGTGCCAGCAGCTTAGGTCGGAACTATGGCTACACCTTC.

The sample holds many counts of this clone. CDR3 nucleotides: TGTGCCAGCAGGGTATCGGACAGCCCCTCCTACGAGCAGTACTTC. It translates to CASRVSDSPSYEQYF. The genes are TRBV6-5 and TRBJ2-7; tentatively, D is TRBD1 (6 bases). This CDR3 has 15 residues. Per the germline V gene, CDR1 is MNHEY and CDR2 is SVGAGI. The V end lost 6 bases, the J end lost 0 bases, and 15 bases lay between the germline ends.

The chain's CDR3 is CASSIGQSRGTDTQYF. DNA for the CDR3: TGTGCCAGCAGCATCGGACAGTCTCGGGGCACAGATACGCAGTATTTT. This chain uses TRBV5-4 with TRBJ2-3; weak D call: TRBD1 (6 bases). This CDR3 is built from 16 residues. Germline V gene sequence: CDR1 SGHNT, CDR2 YYREEE (reference sequence). The germline V and J ends were trimmed by 4 bases and 1 base, with 16 bases remaining between them.

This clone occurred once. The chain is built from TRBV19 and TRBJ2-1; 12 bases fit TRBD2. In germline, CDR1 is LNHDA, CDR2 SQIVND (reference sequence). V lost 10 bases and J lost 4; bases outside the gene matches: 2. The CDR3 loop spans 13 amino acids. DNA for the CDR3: TGTGCCACGACTAGCGGGGGTTACAATGAGCAGTTCTTC. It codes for CATTSGGYNEQFF. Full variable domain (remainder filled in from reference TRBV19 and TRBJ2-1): DGGITQSPKYLFRKEGQNVTLSCEQNLNHDAMYWYRQDPGQGLRLIYYSQIVNDFQKGDIAEGYSVSREKKESFPLTVTSAQKNPTAFYLCATTSGGYNEQFFGPGTRLTVL.

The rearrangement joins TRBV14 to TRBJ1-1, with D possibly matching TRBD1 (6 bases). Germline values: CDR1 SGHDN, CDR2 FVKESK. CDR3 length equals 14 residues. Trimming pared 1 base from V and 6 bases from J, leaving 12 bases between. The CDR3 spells CASSQGGPQAEAFF. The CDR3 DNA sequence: TGTGCCAGCAGCCAAGGGGGGCCCCAAGCTGAAGCTTTCTTT.

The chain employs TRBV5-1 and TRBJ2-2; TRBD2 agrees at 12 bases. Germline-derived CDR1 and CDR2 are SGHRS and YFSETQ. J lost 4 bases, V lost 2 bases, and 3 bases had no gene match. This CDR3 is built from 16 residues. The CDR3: CASSLPTSGGTGELFF. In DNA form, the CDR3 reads TGCGCCAGCAGCTTACCGACTAGCGGGGGCACCGGGGAGCTGTTTTTT.

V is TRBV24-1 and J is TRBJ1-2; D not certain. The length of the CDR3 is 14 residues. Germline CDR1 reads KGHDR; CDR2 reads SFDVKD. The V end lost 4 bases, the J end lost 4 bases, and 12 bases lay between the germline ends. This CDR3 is CATSDTDTAYGYTF. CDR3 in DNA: TGTGCCACCAGTGACACCGACACCGCCTATGGCTACACCTTC.

The CDR3 region is CASSQEIDPGGRGYTF. CDR3 bases: TGTGCCAGCAGCCAAGAAATTGATCCAGGGGGCCGGGGCTACACCTTC. J is TRBJ1-2 and V is TRBV3-1 (or the pseudogene TRBV3-2), with 8 bases fitting TRBD1. Germline lookup yields CDR1 LGHDT and CDR2 YNNKEL (reference sequence). V shed 0 bases and J 8 bases; nucleotides not matched to a gene: 11. The CDR3 contains 16 residues.

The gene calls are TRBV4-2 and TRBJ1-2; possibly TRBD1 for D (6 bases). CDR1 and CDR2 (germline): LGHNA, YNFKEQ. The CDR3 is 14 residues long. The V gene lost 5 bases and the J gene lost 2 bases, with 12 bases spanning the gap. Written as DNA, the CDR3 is TGTGCCAGCAGCTCACAGGGTTCCAACTATGGCTACACCTTC. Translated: CASSSQGSNYGYTF.

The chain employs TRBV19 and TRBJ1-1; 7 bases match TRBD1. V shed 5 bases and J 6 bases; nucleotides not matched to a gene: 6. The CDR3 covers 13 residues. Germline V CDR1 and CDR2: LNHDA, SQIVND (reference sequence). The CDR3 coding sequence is TGTGCCAGTAGTGTAGGGGGCAGGGCTGAAGCTTTCTTT. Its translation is CASSVGGRAEAFF.

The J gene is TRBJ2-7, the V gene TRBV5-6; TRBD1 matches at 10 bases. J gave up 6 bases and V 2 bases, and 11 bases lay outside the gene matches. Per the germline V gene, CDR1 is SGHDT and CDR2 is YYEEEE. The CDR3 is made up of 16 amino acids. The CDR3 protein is CASSLRVGTGDLEQYF. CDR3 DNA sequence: TGTGCCAGCAGCTTAAGGGTGGGGACAGGGGATCTCGAGCAGTACTTC.

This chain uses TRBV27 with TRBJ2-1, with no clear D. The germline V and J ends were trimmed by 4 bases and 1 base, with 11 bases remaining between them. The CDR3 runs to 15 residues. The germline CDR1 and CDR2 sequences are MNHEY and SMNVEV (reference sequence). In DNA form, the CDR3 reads TGTGCCAGCAGTTCAACGCCAGGTTCCTACAATGAGCAGTTCTTC. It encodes CASSSTPGSYNEQFF.

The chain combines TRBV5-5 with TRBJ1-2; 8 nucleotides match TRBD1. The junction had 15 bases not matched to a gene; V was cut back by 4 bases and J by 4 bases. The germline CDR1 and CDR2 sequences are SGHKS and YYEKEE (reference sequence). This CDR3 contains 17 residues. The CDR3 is CASSPATGTGSRYGYTF. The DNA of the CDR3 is TGTGCCAGCAGCCCGGCCACCGGGACAGGATCCCGCTATGGCTACACCTTC.

This CDR3 reads CSVETASRNTEAFF. The CDR3, as DNA: TGCAGCGTTGAGACAGCCTCTAGGAACACTGAAGCTTTCTTT. The genes are TRBV29-1 and TRBJ1-1, with D perhaps matching TRBD1 (5 bases). Trimming took off 3 bases at V and 1 base at J, with 12 bases between the two ends. CDR3 length equals 14 residues. Germline V gene lookup returns CDR1 SQVTM and CDR2 ANQGSEA.

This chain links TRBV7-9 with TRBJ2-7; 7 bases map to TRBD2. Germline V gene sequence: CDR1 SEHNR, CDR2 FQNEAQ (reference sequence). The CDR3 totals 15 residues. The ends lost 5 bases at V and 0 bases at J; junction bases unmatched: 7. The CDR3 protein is CASSQSGGPSYEQYF. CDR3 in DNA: TGTGCCAGCAGCCAGTCGGGAGGTCCCTCCTACGAGCAGTACTTC.

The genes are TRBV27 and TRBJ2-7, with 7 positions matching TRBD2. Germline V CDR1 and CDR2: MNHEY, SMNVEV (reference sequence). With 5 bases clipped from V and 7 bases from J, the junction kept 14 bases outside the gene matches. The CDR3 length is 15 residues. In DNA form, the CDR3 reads TGTGCCAGCAGTCTCGGGGGTAGCGGGCCTGTGGAGCAGTACTTC. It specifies CASSLGGSGPVEQYF.

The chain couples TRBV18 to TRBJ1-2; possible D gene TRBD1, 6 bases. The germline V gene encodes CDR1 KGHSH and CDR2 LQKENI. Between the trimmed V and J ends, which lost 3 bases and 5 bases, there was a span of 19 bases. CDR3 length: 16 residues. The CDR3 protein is CASSPRGQGVNYGYTF. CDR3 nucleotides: TGTGCCAGCTCACCCAGGGGCCAGGGCGTTAATTATGGCTACACCTTC.

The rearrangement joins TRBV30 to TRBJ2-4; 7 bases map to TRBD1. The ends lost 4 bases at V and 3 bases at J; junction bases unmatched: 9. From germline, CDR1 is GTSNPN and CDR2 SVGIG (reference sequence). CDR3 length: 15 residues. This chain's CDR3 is CAWKPVNRGKNIQYF. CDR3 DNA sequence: TGTGCCTGGAAGCCCGTTAACAGGGGCAAAAACATTCAGTACTTC.